Sequencing of this T cell receptor beta chain was carried out in a study of cytomegalovirus exposure and HLA in healthy donors. Study-level results: A few chains linked to CMV were shown in vitro to be specific for CMV antigens. The finding came from a later analysis; first-cohort TCR clusters tended to co-occur in the 95 to 150 validation repertoires. Most TCRs appeared rarely, but some public TCRs recurred in many donors.

Per the germline V gene, CDR1 is SGDLS and CDR2 is YYNGEE. This CDR3 is built from 15 residues. Between the trimmed V and J ends, which lost 0 bases and 2 bases, there was a span of 11 bases. This clone was picked up one time. No antigen is known for it. Method: immunoSEQ multiplex PCR; TCRdb's copy keeps in-frame clones and lacks some. The sample records 150,000 or so clones, around nine tenths being singletons. The clonotype comes from a man in his late teens or twenties in good health and CMV-seropositive. Sequenced sample: PBMCs. This chain links TRBV9 with TRBJ2-5; possible D gene TRBD1, 6 bases. CDR3 loop: CASSVGTANQETQYF. The CDR3 DNA sequence: TGTGCCAGCAGCGTAGGGACAGCCAATCAAGAGACCCAGTACTTC.